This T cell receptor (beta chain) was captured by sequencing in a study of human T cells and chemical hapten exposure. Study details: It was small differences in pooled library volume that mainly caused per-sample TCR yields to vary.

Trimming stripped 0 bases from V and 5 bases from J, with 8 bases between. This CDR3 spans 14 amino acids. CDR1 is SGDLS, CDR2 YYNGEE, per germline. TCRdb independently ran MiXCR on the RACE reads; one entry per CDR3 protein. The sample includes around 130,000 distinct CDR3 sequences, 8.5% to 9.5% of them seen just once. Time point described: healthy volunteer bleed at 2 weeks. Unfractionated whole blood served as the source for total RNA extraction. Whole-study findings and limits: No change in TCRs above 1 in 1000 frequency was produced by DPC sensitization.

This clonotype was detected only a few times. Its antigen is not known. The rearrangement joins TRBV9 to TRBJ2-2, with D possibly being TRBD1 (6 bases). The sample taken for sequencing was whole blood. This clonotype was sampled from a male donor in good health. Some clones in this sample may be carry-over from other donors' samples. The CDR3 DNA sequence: TGTGCCAGCAGCGTAGGGGGGCCTACCGGGGAGCTGTTTTTT. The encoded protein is CASSVGGPTGELFF.